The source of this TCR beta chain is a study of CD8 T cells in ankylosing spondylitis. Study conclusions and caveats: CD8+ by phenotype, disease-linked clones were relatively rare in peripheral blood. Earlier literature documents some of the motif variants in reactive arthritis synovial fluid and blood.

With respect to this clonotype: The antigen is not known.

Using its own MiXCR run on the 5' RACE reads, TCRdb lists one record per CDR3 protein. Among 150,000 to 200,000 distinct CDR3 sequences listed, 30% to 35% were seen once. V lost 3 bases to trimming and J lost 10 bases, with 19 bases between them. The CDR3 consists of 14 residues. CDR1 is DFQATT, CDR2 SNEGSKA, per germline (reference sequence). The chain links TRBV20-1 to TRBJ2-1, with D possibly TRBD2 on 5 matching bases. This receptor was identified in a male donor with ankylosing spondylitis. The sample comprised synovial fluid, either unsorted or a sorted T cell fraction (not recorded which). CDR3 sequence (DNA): TGCAGTGCTAGCCATGGACTGAGTTTGGGGGAGCAGTTCTTC. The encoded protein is CSASHGLSLGEQFF.